A selection of T cell receptor beta chains follows, all from one sample in a study of monozygotic twins with inflammatory bowel disease. TCRdb reprocessed the 5' RACE reads; each CDR3 protein has one entry and no DNA is given. The sample totals approximately 150,000 distinct CDR3 sequences. The sample was blood. Receptors were obtained from a human donor with ulcerative colitis or Crohn's disease, or a healthy co-twin of an affected twin (not recorded which). The CDR3 runs from the conserved cysteine through the conserved F or W. Fields, in order: J gene, V gene, CDR3 protein.

J gene: TRBJ1-5; V gene: TRBV20-1; CDR3 protein: CSAHRDGSNQPQHF
J gene: TRBJ2-1; V gene: TRBV30; CDR3 protein: CAWSATGLYNEQFF
J gene: TRBJ1-2; V gene: TRBV7-9; CDR3 protein: CASSRQGADYGYTF
J gene: TRBJ2-4; V gene: TRBV6-5; CDR3 protein: CASSYGPGENIQYF
J gene: TRBJ1-2; V gene: TRBV11-1; CDR3 protein: CASSSFYAWGATNYGYTF
J gene: TRBJ2-2; V gene: TRBV20-1; CDR3 protein: CSARDPGGRTGELFF
J gene: TRBJ2-1; V gene: TRBV7-2; CDR3 protein: CASSLTGIEQFF
J gene: TRBJ2-1; V gene: TRBV7-2; CDR3 protein: CASSFPTRVSGDEQFF
J gene: TRBJ2-4; V gene: TRBV6-5; CDR3 protein: CASSYSGVAKNIQYF
J gene: TRBJ2-7; V gene: TRBV6-5; CDR3 protein: CASSSSGTTYEQYF
J gene: TRBJ2-5; V gene: TRBV6-1; CDR3 protein: CATSPIGSHQETQYF
J gene: TRBJ2-3; V gene: TRBV4-2; CDR3 protein: CASSQPELETDTQYF
J gene: TRBJ2-6; V gene: TRBV5-6; CDR3 protein: CASSQLTGPGANVLTF
J gene: TRBJ2-3; V gene: TRBV4-2; CDR3 protein: CASSPYRGASEDTQYF
J gene: TRBJ1-6; V gene: TRBV19; CDR3 protein: CASSIRTGDNSPLHF
J gene: TRBJ2-3; V gene: TRBV6-4; CDR3 protein: CASSTRPLNTQYF
J gene: TRBJ2-5; V gene: TRBV7-2; CDR3 protein: CASSLVRLKTQYF
J gene: TRBJ2-7; V gene: TRBV5-5; CDR3 protein: CASSLSRDTAYEQYF
J gene: TRBJ1-1; V gene: TRBV20-1; CDR3 protein: CSARERGTSNTEAFF
J gene: TRBJ2-6; V gene: TRBV7-2; CDR3 protein: CASRPGAGANVLTF
J gene: TRBJ1-2; V gene: TRBV7-9; CDR3 protein: CASSLGDRGTVGYGYTF
J gene: TRBJ2-7; V gene: TRBV9; CDR3 protein: CASSPHSDYEQYF
J gene: TRBJ2-3; V gene: TRBV7-6; CDR3 protein: CASSSRAGGGADTQYF
J gene: TRBJ2-1; V gene: TRBV5-6; CDR3 protein: CASSFLLAGERDYNEQFF
J gene: TRBJ2-5; V gene: TRBV5-6; CDR3 protein: CASSPGGRAQYF
J gene: TRBJ2-3; V gene: TRBV15; CDR3 protein: CATSLTDTQYF
J gene: TRBJ1-2; V gene: TRBV6-5; CDR3 protein: CASTNLQGGYTF
J gene: TRBJ1-3; V gene: TRBV4-3; CDR3 protein: CASSQDSDPGNTIYF
J gene: TRBJ2-7; V gene: TRBV20-1; CDR3 protein: CSASQGQGTYEQYF
J gene: TRBJ1-2; V gene: TRBV5-6; CDR3 protein: CASSSPILYGYTF
J gene: TRBJ2-7; V gene: TRBV15; CDR3 protein: CATSRESGGSYEQYF
J gene: TRBJ2-3; V gene: TRBV5-8; CDR3 protein: CASSSQGVSTDTQYF
J gene: TRBJ1-1; V gene: TRBV5-1; CDR3 protein: CASNYGTSNTEAFF
J gene: TRBJ2-7; V gene: TRBV6-1; CDR3 protein: CASRWKHRDSSYEQYF
J gene: TRBJ2-7; V gene: TRBV4-3; CDR3 protein: CASSQEVTGGLSYEQYF
J gene: TRBJ1-1; V gene: TRBV5-6; CDR3 protein: CASSLDYGRGTEAFF
J gene: TRBJ2-1; V gene: TRBV20-1; CDR3 protein: CSARDTVLVQFF
J gene: TRBJ1-5; V gene: TRBV7-2; CDR3 protein: CASSLVIGVRQPQHF
J gene: TRBJ2-7; V gene: TRBV4-3; CDR3 protein: CASSQEPGATYEQYF
J gene: TRBJ2-3; V gene: TRBV5-1; CDR3 protein: CASTPGQNTDTQYF